This is a list of T cell receptor beta chains from one sample in a study of blood T cell repertoires in COVID-19. Some clones are missing from TCRdb's copy, which holds only in-frame ones; the method was immunoSEQ multiplex PCR. Here the sample spans about 500,000 clones, 85% to 90% being singletons. Sample: peripheral blood. Receptors were obtained from a woman between 45 and 65 years old with COVID-19, enrolled during active disease. The CDR3 runs from the conserved cysteine through the conserved F or W. The D gene is left open where the match is weak. Clone size is not always given. Where it is, it says once, few, many or a class for expanded clones.

clone_size: NA
j_call: TRBJ2-7
d_call: TRBD2
v_call: TRBV18
cdr3_aa: CASSLTGTISSYEQYF
cdr3_nt: TGTGCCAGCTCACTTACCGGGACTATCAGCTCCTACGAGCAGTACTTC

clone_size: NA
j_call: TRBJ2-3
d_call: NA
v_call: TRBV18
cdr3_aa: CASSPGATDTQYF
cdr3_nt: TGTGCCAGCTCACCTGGGGCCACAGATACGCAGTATTTT

clone_size: NA
j_call: TRBJ1-4
d_call: NA
v_call: TRBV6-1
cdr3_aa: CASSESGRFEKLFF
cdr3_nt: TGTGCCAGCAGTGAAAGTGGCAGGTTTGAAAAACTGTTTTTT

clone_size: once
j_call: TRBJ1-2
d_call: NA
v_call: TRBV28
cdr3_aa: CASSQRPSNYGYTF
cdr3_nt: TGTGCCAGCAGTCAGCGACCCTCTAACTATGGCTACACCTTC

clone_size: NA
j_call: TRBJ1-2
d_call: NA
v_call: TRBV7-9
cdr3_aa: CASSLYNRMNYGYTF
cdr3_nt: TGTGCCAGCAGCTTATATAACAGGATGAACTATGGCTACACCTTC

clone_size: few
j_call: TRBJ2-7
d_call: TRBD1
v_call: TRBV9
cdr3_aa: CASGLGAGTGVGEQYF
cdr3_nt: TGTGCCAGCGGACTCGGGGCAGGGACAGGGGTAGGCGAGCAGTACTTC

clone_size: NA
j_call: TRBJ1-3
d_call: NA
v_call: TRBV30
cdr3_aa: CAWSYGSGNTIYF
cdr3_nt: TGTGCCTGGAGTTACGGCTCTGGAAACACCATATATTTT

clone_size: NA
j_call: TRBJ1-1
d_call: TRBD1
v_call: TRBV29-1
cdr3_aa: CSVALTGMNTEAFF
cdr3_nt: TGCAGCGTTGCTCTGACAGGGATGAACACTGAAGCTTTCTTT

clone_size: NA
j_call: TRBJ2-3
d_call: NA
v_call: TRBV5-6
cdr3_aa: CASSPTLLTDTQYF
cdr3_nt: TGTGCCAGCAGCCCGACTCTCCTTACAGATACGCAGTATTTT

clone_size: NA
j_call: TRBJ1-6
d_call: NA
v_call: TRBV18
cdr3_aa: CASSGAFENSPLHF
cdr3_nt: TGTGCCAGCTCAGGGGCCTTTGAGAATTCACCCCTCCACTTT

clone_size: NA
j_call: TRBJ1-1
d_call: TRBD1
v_call: TRBV3-1/TRBV3-2
cdr3_aa: CASSRTGMNTEAFF
cdr3_nt: TGTGCCAGCAGCCGGACAGGGATGAACACTGAAGCTTTCTTT

clone_size: NA
j_call: TRBJ1-4
d_call: TRBD1
v_call: TRBV30
cdr3_aa: CAWGWGQGDEKLFF
cdr3_nt: TGTGCCTGGGGCTGGGGCCAGGGGGACGAAAAACTGTTTTTT

clone_size: NA
j_call: TRBJ2-7
d_call: TRBD1
v_call: TRBV18
cdr3_aa: CASSHWTGGHHYEQYF
cdr3_nt: TGTGCCAGCTCACACTGGACAGGGGGCCATCACTACGAGCAGTACTTC

clone_size: NA
j_call: TRBJ1-2
d_call: TRBD1
v_call: TRBV29-1
cdr3_aa: CSVLTGEKGYTF
cdr3_nt: TGCAGCGTTTTGACAGGGGAGAAAGGCTACACCTTC

clone_size: NA
j_call: TRBJ1-6
d_call: NA
v_call: TRBV3-1/TRBV3-2
cdr3_aa: CASSLGGTGGSPLHF
cdr3_nt: TGTGCCAGCAGCCTAGGGGGGACGGGGGGATCACCCCTCCACTTT

clone_size: once
j_call: TRBJ2-2
d_call: NA
v_call: TRBV6-6
cdr3_aa: CASSSPDGANTGELFF
cdr3_nt: TGTGCCAGCAGTTCCCCGGACGGGGCGAACACCGGGGAGCTGTTTTTT

clone_size: few
j_call: TRBJ1-3
d_call: NA
v_call: TRBV28
cdr3_aa: CASSTSWDTRNTIYF
cdr3_nt: TGTGCCAGCAGCACGTCATGGGACACCAGAAACACCATATATTTT

clone_size: NA
j_call: TRBJ1-1
d_call: NA
v_call: TRBV10-1
cdr3_aa: CASSVAGTRSTEAFF
cdr3_nt: TGCGCCAGCAGTGTAGCCGGGACAAGGAGCACTGAAGCTTTCTTT

clone_size: NA
j_call: TRBJ2-1
d_call: TRBD1
v_call: TRBV28
cdr3_aa: CASIMDRATNEQFF
cdr3_nt: TGTGCCAGCATTATGGACAGGGCCACGAATGAGCAGTTCTTC

clone_size: NA
j_call: TRBJ1-5
d_call: NA
v_call: TRBV27
cdr3_aa: CASSSTGNQPQHF
cdr3_nt: TGTGCCAGCAGTTCAACAGGCAATCAGCCCCAGCATTTT

clone_size: few
j_call: TRBJ1-2
d_call: NA
v_call: TRBV7-9
cdr3_aa: CASSLDNLRLSKTF
cdr3_nt: TGTGCCAGCAGCTTGGACAACCTGCGATTATCGAAGACCTTC

clone_size: NA
j_call: TRBJ2-2
d_call: TRBD2
v_call: TRBV5-1
cdr3_aa: CASLLTSGGTGELFF
cdr3_nt: TGCGCCAGCCTTCTGACTAGCGGGGGCACCGGGGAGCTGTTTTTT

clone_size: NA
j_call: TRBJ1-1
d_call: TRBD1
v_call: TRBV30
cdr3_aa: CAWSALDRRNTEAFF
cdr3_nt: TGTGCCTGGAGTGCCCTGGACAGGAGGAACACTGAAGCTTTCTTT

clone_size: NA
j_call: TRBJ1-3
d_call: TRBD1
v_call: TRBV9
cdr3_aa: CASSSDRGPANTIYF
cdr3_nt: TGTGCCAGCAGCAGCGACAGGGGACCGGCAAACACCATATATTTT

clone_size: NA
j_call: TRBJ2-7
d_call: NA
v_call: TRBV27
cdr3_aa: CASSLFRGYEQYF
cdr3_nt: TGTGCCAGCAGTTTATTCAGGGGCTACGAGCAGTACTTC

clone_size: once
j_call: TRBJ2-7
d_call: NA
v_call: TRBV10-3
cdr3_aa: CAISEGAPSSYEQYF
cdr3_nt: TGTGCCATCAGTGAAGGGGCCCCAAGCTCCTACGAGCAGTACTTC

clone_size: NA
j_call: TRBJ2-7
d_call: NA
v_call: TRBV2
cdr3_aa: CASSLSRASHYEQYF
cdr3_nt: TGTGCCAGCAGTTTAAGCAGGGCGTCCCACTACGAGCAGTACTTC

clone_size: NA
j_call: TRBJ2-7
d_call: NA
v_call: TRBV25-1
cdr3_aa: CAVRSSYEQYF
cdr3_nt: TGTGCAGTACGGAGCTCCTACGAGCAGTACTTC

clone_size: NA
j_call: TRBJ2-3
d_call: NA
v_call: TRBV10-3
cdr3_aa: CAIHSGGRATDTQYF
cdr3_nt: TGTGCCATCCATTCCGGGGGTAGGGCGACAGATACGCAGTATTTT

clone_size: NA
j_call: TRBJ1-1
d_call: TRBD1
v_call: TRBV28
cdr3_aa: CASIWDREGTEAFF
cdr3_nt: TGTGCCAGCATCTGGGACAGGGAAGGGACTGAAGCTTTCTTT

clone_size: NA
j_call: TRBJ2-7
d_call: NA
v_call: TRBV4-1
cdr3_aa: CASSRDSYSYEQYF
cdr3_nt: TGCGCCAGCAGCCGAGACAGTTATTCCTACGAGCAGTACTTC

clone_size: once
j_call: TRBJ1-2
d_call: TRBD1
v_call: TRBV5-5
cdr3_aa: CASSPSQDRTGGGYTF
cdr3_nt: TGTGCCAGCAGCCCCTCCCAGGATCGGACAGGAGGGGGCTACACCTTC

clone_size: NA
j_call: TRBJ1-2
d_call: TRBD1
v_call: TRBV4-1
cdr3_aa: CASSQSPGTGAGYTF
cdr3_nt: TGCGCCAGCAGCCAATCTCCCGGGACAGGGGCTGGCTACACCTTC

clone_size: NA
j_call: TRBJ1-6
d_call: TRBD1
v_call: TRBV2
cdr3_aa: CASIFDRANNSPLHF
cdr3_nt: TGTGCCAGCATTTTCGACAGGGCCAATAATTCACCCCTCCACTTT

clone_size: NA
j_call: TRBJ1-2
d_call: TRBD1
v_call: TRBV6-5
cdr3_aa: CASSPDREHYGYTF
cdr3_nt: TGTGCCAGCAGTCCGGACAGGGAACACTATGGCTACACCTTC

clone_size: NA
j_call: TRBJ2-7
d_call: NA
v_call: TRBV6-4
cdr3_aa: CASSDPQPGALDHYEQYF
cdr3_nt: TGTGCCAGCAGTGACCCCCAACCAGGCGCACTGGATCACTACGAGCAGTACTTC

clone_size: NA
j_call: TRBJ2-5
d_call: TRBD2
v_call: TRBV4-2
cdr3_aa: CASSQVGSAGGPQETQYF
cdr3_nt: TGTGCCAGCAGCCAAGTTGGGTCGGCGGGGGGGCCCCAAGAGACCCAGTACTTC

clone_size: NA
j_call: TRBJ1-1
d_call: NA
v_call: TRBV6-5
cdr3_aa: CASSPGQRNTEAFF
cdr3_nt: TGTGCCAGCAGTCCCGGACAGAGGAACACTGAAGCTTTCTTT

clone_size: NA
j_call: TRBJ2-1
d_call: TRBD1
v_call: TRBV6-5
cdr3_aa: CASSNPGQGGNEQFF
cdr3_nt: TGTGCCAGCAGCAACCCAGGACAGGGTGGTAATGAGCAGTTCTTC

clone_size: NA
j_call: TRBJ1-4
d_call: NA
v_call: TRBV6-1
cdr3_aa: CASSELPVGKLFF
cdr3_nt: TGTGCCAGCAGTGAACTCCCTGTCGGAAAACTGTTTTTT

clone_size: NA
j_call: TRBJ2-7
d_call: TRBD2
v_call: TRBV29-1
cdr3_aa: CSVSGGDHEQYF
cdr3_nt: TGCAGCGTTTCGGGGGGAGACCACGAGCAGTACTTC

clone_size: NA
j_call: TRBJ2-1
d_call: NA
v_call: TRBV5-1
cdr3_aa: CASSPSGTHSYNEQFF
cdr3_nt: TGCGCCAGCAGCCCATCCGGGACACATTCCTACAATGAGCAGTTCTTC

clone_size: many
j_call: TRBJ1-1
d_call: NA
v_call: TRBV7-2
cdr3_aa: CASSLSGGTEAFF
cdr3_nt: TGTGCCAGCAGCTTATCCGGGGGCACTGAAGCTTTCTTT

clone_size: NA
j_call: TRBJ1-1
d_call: NA
v_call: TRBV9
cdr3_aa: CASSAGGNTEAFF
cdr3_nt: TGTGCCAGCAGCGCGGGAGGGAACACTGAAGCTTTCTTT

clone_size: NA
j_call: TRBJ2-1
d_call: NA
v_call: TRBV7-2
cdr3_aa: CASSLLRFRNEQFF
cdr3_nt: TGTGCCAGCAGCTTATTGCGGTTTAGGAATGAGCAGTTCTTC

clone_size: once
j_call: TRBJ1-1
d_call: TRBD1
v_call: TRBV6-5
cdr3_aa: CASRVDRSNTEAFF
cdr3_nt: TGTGCCAGCAGGGTGGACAGGTCGAACACTGAAGCTTTCTTT

clone_size: NA
j_call: TRBJ2-1
d_call: NA
v_call: TRBV2
cdr3_aa: CASNPMGGGHSYNEQFF
cdr3_nt: TGTGCCAGCAACCCAATGGGGGGGGGCCACTCCTACAATGAGCAGTTCTTC